The 4 T cell receptor beta chains below come from one sample, sequenced in a study of OX40 agonist ivuxolimab in advanced cancers. Clones were sequenced by immunoSEQ multiplex PCR, and TCRdb holds only the in-frame ones, with some missing. The sample lists under 6,500 clones; 81% were seen once. The sequenced sample was CD4+ or CD8+ T cells sorted from blood, obtained in a trial of the OX40 agonist ivuxolimab. The receptors were gathered from an adult with an advanced solid tumor such as melanoma, head and neck, liver or kidney cancer.

The chain links TRBV4-1 to TRBJ1-1; D may be TRBD1 (5 bases). From germline, CDR1 is MGHRA and CDR2 YSYEKL. The CDR3 loop spans 16 amino acids. Trimming shortened V by 0 bases and J by 0 bases, and 11 bases separated the two germline ends. CDR3 sequence: CASSQDSGLMNTEAFF. CDR3 bases: TGCGCCAGCAGCCAAGACTCAGGGCTCATGAACACTGAAGCTTTCTTT.

V and J are TRBV30 and TRBJ1-2, with 8 bases lining up with TRBD1. The CDR3 sequence is 14 residues long. CDR1 is GTSNPN, CDR2 SVGIG, per germline (reference sequence). The trim removed 2 bases at V and 4 bases at J, leaving 6 bases unmatched. The DNA for the CDR3 is TGTGCCTGGAGTCTCACAGGGGGTGGCTATGGCTACACCTTC. It is translated as CAWSLTGGGYGYTF. The full variable domain, with the rest looked up from reference TRBV30 and TRBJ1-2, is SQTIHQWPATLVQPVGSPLSLECTVEGTSNPNLYWYRQAAGRGLQLLFYSVGIGQISSEVPQNLSASRPQDRQFILSSKKLLLSDSGFYLCAWSLTGGGYGYTFGSGTRLTVV.

The chain employs TRBV7-3 and TRBJ2-1; maybe TRBD2 (5 bases). Germline V gives CDR1 SGHTA, CDR2 FQGTGA. V was pared by 0 bases and J by 0 bases, with 9 bases between. The CDR3 runs to 16 residues. CDR3 sequence reads: CASSLTLAGSYNEQFF. The DNA of the CDR3 is TGTGCCAGCAGCTTAACGTTGGCGGGCTCCTACAATGAGCAGTTCTTC. The full variable domain, rest sourced from reference TRBV7-3 and TRBJ2-1, is GAGVSQTPSNKVTEKGKYVELRCDPISGHTALYWYRQSLGQGPEFLIYFQGTGAADDSGLPNDRFFAVRPEGSVSTLKIQRTERGDSAVYLCASSLTLAGSYNEQFFGPGTRLTVL.

V gene TRBV11-3 combines with J gene TRBJ1-1; 8 positions match TRBD1. CDR3 length: 19 amino acids. The V and J ends lost 7 bases and 3 bases, in that order; junction bases with no gene match: 22. Germline loops: CDR1 SGHNT, CDR2 YENEEA. CDR3 nucleotides: TGTGCCAGCAACCGACCGGGACAGGTACTTAATTTGATGGACACTGAAGCTTTCTTT. It codes for CASNRPGQVLNLMDTEAFF.